These T cell receptor beta chains were read from a single sample in a study of blood T cell repertoires in COVID-19. Assay: immunoSEQ multiplex PCR; the TCRdb copy retains only in-frame clones and omits some. Altogether over 150,000 clones are present, over 70% being singletons, with the ten largest covering 2.9%. Sequencing input: peripheral blood. The receptors here all came from a woman aged 55-69 years with acute or convalescent COVID-19. The CDR3 runs from the conserved cysteine through the conserved F or W. The order of the fields is CDR3 protein, CDR3 DNA, V gene, J gene, D gene, clone size. A D gene is named only where the DNA matches it firmly. Rows may omit the clone size; those that give it use once, few, many or a size class.

CASSKLGTGTNYGYTF	TGTGCCAGCAGTAAACTTGGGACAGGGACTAACTATGGCTACACCTTC	TRBV27	TRBJ1-2	TRBD1	NA
CASKKQVGIGEQFF	TGTGCCAGCAAGAAACAGGTGGGGATCGGTGAGCAGTTCTTC	TRBV5-4	TRBJ2-1	NA	NA
CASILPPPEGAKEQYF	TGTGCCAGCATCCTTCCTCCCCCCGAAGGGGCGAAGGAGCAGTACTTC	TRBV7-6	TRBJ2-7	NA	NA
CASTPSGAGASYEQYF	TGTGCCAGCACCCCCTCCGGGGCAGGGGCCTCCTACGAGCAGTACTTC	TRBV28	TRBJ2-7	NA	NA
CASSPSYTEAFF	TGTGCCAGCAGCCCCAGTTACACTGAAGCTTTCTTT	TRBV7-9	TRBJ1-1	NA	few
CASSLAYGYTF	TGTGCCAGTAGTCTGGCCTATGGCTACACCTTC	TRBV19	TRBJ1-2	NA	NA
CASSQDSWRGQETQYF	TGCGCCAGCAGCCAAGATAGCTGGCGGGGCCAAGAGACCCAGTACTTC	TRBV4-1	TRBJ2-5	NA	NA
CASSRDYNEQFF	TGTGCCAGCAGCCGGGACTACAATGAGCAGTTCTTC	TRBV12-3/TRBV12-4	TRBJ2-1	NA	NA
CATTNLTRRRSFRAFF	TGTGCCACCACCAATCTAACTCGCCGTCGGTCTTTTCGAGCTTTCTTT	TRBV3-1/TRBV3-2	TRBJ1-1	NA	NA
CASSQRTGEGVEQYF	TGCGCCAGCAGCCAAAGGACAGGGGAAGGTGTCGAGCAGTACTTC	TRBV4-3	TRBJ2-7	TRBD1	NA
CASFDLAGYNEQFF	TGTGCCAGCTTTGACCTAGCGGGGTACAATGAGCAGTTCTTC	TRBV2	TRBJ2-1	TRBD2	NA
CASSLSFLGSGGAQDTQYF	TGTGCCAGCAGTTTATCGTTCTTGGGTAGCGGGGGGGCCCAAGATACGCAGTATTTT	TRBV27	TRBJ2-3	TRBD2	NA
CASSQPGSLNQPQHF	TGCGCCAGCAGCCAACCCGGGAGCTTAAATCAGCCCCAGCATTTT	TRBV4-1	TRBJ1-5	NA	NA
CASSAGHKSNQPQHF	TGTGCCAGCAGCGCCGGACACAAAAGCAATCAGCCCCAGCATTTT	TRBV7-9	TRBJ1-5	NA	NA
CASSLGGLRNEQYF	TGTGCCAGCAGCTTGGGGGGGCTAAGGAACGAGCAGTACTTC	TRBV5-4	TRBJ2-7	NA	NA
CASSEPGSLGNQPQHF	TGTGCCAGCAGTGAACCCGGTTCTCTGGGCAATCAGCCCCAGCATTTT	TRBV6-1	TRBJ1-5	NA	NA
CASSSRTGGADTQYF	TGTGCCAGCAGTTCTCGGACAGGGGGCGCAGATACGCAGTATTTT	TRBV27	TRBJ2-3	TRBD1	NA
CASSLPGGRNTGELFF	TGTGCCAGCAGTCTCCCCGGGGGGCGGAACACCGGGGAGCTGTTTTTT	TRBV11-3	TRBJ2-2	NA	NA
CASSSRPGTGDEKLFF	TGTGCCAGCAGCTCGCGGCCCGGGACAGGGGATGAAAAACTGTTTTTT	TRBV11-2	TRBJ1-4	TRBD1	NA
CASSQGRQGARETQYF	TGCGCCAGCAGCCAAGGCAGACAGGGGGCGCGGGAGACCCAGTACTTC	TRBV4-1	TRBJ2-5	TRBD1	NA
CASSPGLNNSPLHF	TGTGCCAGCAGCCCGGGACTGAATAATTCACCCCTCCACTTT	TRBV6-2/TRBV6-3	TRBJ1-6	NA	NA
CATSRTSGVKETQYF	TGTGCCACCAGCAGAACTAGCGGGGTCAAAGAGACCCAGTACTTC	TRBV15	TRBJ2-5	TRBD2	NA
CASSHRAGGPTDTQYF	TGTGCCAGCAGCCACCGAGCGGGGGGGCCCACAGATACGCAGTATTTT	TRBV3-1/TRBV3-2	TRBJ2-3	TRBD2	once
CASSLDYQPQHF	TGTGCCAGCAGTTTAGACTATCAGCCCCAGCATTTT	TRBV12-3/TRBV12-4	TRBJ1-5	NA	NA
CASSGQGAPNYGYTF	TGTGCCAGCAGTGGGCAGGGGGCCCCAAACTATGGCTACACCTTC	TRBV2	TRBJ1-2	TRBD1	once
CASSPRTGTGPYGYTF	TGTGCCAGCAGCCCGCGGACAGGGACAGGACCCTATGGCTACACCTTC	TRBV9	TRBJ1-2	TRBD1	NA
CASSRGTGAEGQPQHF	TGTGCCAGCTCACGGGGAACAGGGGCGGAGGGTCAGCCCCAGCATTTT	TRBV18	TRBJ1-5	TRBD1	NA
CASSTQSGGATDTQYF	TGTGCCAGCAGCACCCAAAGCGGGGGGGCCACAGATACGCAGTATTTT	TRBV7-2	TRBJ2-3	TRBD2	few
CASSYSTGGVQPQHF	TGTGCCAGCAGTTACTCGACAGGGGGCGTTCAGCCCCAGCATTTT	TRBV6-6	TRBJ1-5	TRBD1	NA
CASLVQGAGPGPYGYTF	TGTGCCAGCCTCGTACAGGGGGCCGGGCCGGGACCATATGGCTACACCTTC	TRBV18	TRBJ1-2	TRBD1	NA
CASSRQGLGEQYF	TGTGCCAGCAGCCGGCAGGGCCTTGGGGAGCAGTACTTC	TRBV3-1/TRBV3-2	TRBJ2-7	NA	NA
CASSQDSGAGTGELFF	TGCGCCAGCAGCCAAGATTCGGGTGCGGGCACCGGGGAGCTGTTTTTT	TRBV4-3	TRBJ2-2	NA	NA
CASSLTGQYGYTF	TGCGCCAGCAGCTTGACAGGGCAATACGGCTACACCTTC	TRBV5-1	TRBJ1-2	NA	few
CASSVTQGGYGYTF	TGTGCCAGCAGCGTAACCCAGGGCGGCTATGGCTACACCTTC	TRBV9	TRBJ1-2	NA	NA
CASSERGTGRAHEQYF	TGCGCCAGCAGTGAGCGGGGGACAGGGAGGGCCCACGAGCAGTACTTC	TRBV10-2	TRBJ2-7	TRBD1	NA
CASSFRTVGGSNYGYTF	TGTGCCAGCAGTTTCAGAACAGTTGGGGGCTCTAACTATGGCTACACCTTC	TRBV27	TRBJ1-2	NA	NA
CASSRSGEKETQYF	TGCGCCAGCAGCAGGTCAGGGGAAAAAGAGACCCAGTACTTC	TRBV5-1	TRBJ2-5	NA	NA
CASGWAGLTDTQYF	TGTGCTAGTGGTTGGGCGGGGTTGACAGATACGCAGTATTTT	TRBV12-5	TRBJ2-3	NA	NA
CASSGGGGGDTQYF	TGTGCCAGCAGTGGCGGGGGGGGAGGAGATACGCAGTATTTT	TRBV2	TRBJ2-3	TRBD2	NA
CASTLIPPSGASNTGELFF	TGTGCCAGCACCTTGATCCCCCCTAGCGGGGCCTCAAACACCGGGGAGCTGTTTTTT	TRBV7-2	TRBJ2-2	TRBD2	NA
CASSLRQGNTEAFF	TGTGCCAGCAGTTTACGGCAGGGGAACACTGAAGCTTTCTTT	TRBV27	TRBJ1-1	NA	NA
CASTTTGGANGYTF	TGTGCCAGCACGACGACAGGGGGCGCGAATGGCTACACCTTC	TRBV2	TRBJ1-2	TRBD1	NA
CASSSGDSPLHF	TGCGCCAGCAGCTCGGGGGATTCACCCCTCCACTTT	TRBV5-1	TRBJ1-6	NA	once
CASSVGGPGNTIYF	TGTGCCAGCAGCGTAGGGGGGCCGGGAAACACCATATATTTT	TRBV9	TRBJ1-3	NA	NA
CASSPPNYNEQFF	TGTGCCAGCTCACCACCTAACTACAATGAGCAGTTCTTC	TRBV18	TRBJ2-1	NA	NA
CASSLALGSSYNSPLHF	TGTGCCAGCAGCTTGGCCTTAGGGAGCTCCTATAATTCACCCCTCCACTTT	TRBV5-4	TRBJ1-6	NA	NA
CASSLGLAGALQETQYF	TGTGCCAGCAGCTTAGGACTAGCGGGGGCCCTACAAGAGACCCAGTACTTC	TRBV7-3	TRBJ2-5	TRBD2	NA
CASSVDAGTGNQETQYF	TGTGCCAGCAGCGTAGACGCCGGGACAGGGAACCAAGAGACCCAGTACTTC	TRBV9	TRBJ2-5	TRBD1	NA
CASSYRGAGNTIYF	TGTGCCAGCAGTTACCGGGGGGCCGGAAACACCATATATTTT	TRBV6-5	TRBJ1-3	NA	NA
CASSPGTDYGYTF	TGTGCCAGCAGTCCCGGGACAGATTATGGCTACACCTTC	TRBV28	TRBJ1-2	TRBD1	NA
CASSNGAWQPQHF	TGTGCCAGTAGTAATGGGGCCTGGCAGCCCCAGCATTTT	TRBV19	TRBJ1-5	NA	NA